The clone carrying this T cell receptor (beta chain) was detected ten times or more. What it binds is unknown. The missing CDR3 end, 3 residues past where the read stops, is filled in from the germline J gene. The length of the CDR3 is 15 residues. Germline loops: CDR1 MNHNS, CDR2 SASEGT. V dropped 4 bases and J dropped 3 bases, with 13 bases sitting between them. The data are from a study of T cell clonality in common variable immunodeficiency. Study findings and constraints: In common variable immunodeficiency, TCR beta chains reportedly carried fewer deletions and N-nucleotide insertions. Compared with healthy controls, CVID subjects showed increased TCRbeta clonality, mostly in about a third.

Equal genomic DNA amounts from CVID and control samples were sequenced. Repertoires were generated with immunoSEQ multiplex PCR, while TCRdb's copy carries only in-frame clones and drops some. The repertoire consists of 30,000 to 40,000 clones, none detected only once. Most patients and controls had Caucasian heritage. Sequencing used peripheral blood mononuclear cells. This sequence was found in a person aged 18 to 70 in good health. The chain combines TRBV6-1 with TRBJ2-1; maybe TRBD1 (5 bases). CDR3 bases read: TGTGCCAGCAGTGTGGGCCAGGGAAACTACAATGAG. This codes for CASSVGQGNYNE. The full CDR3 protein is CASSVGQGNYNEQFF.